A single sample is the source of the 15 T cell receptor beta chains below, sequenced in a study of blood T cells in healthy people across ages. Together with a sample-barcoded 5' primer, a J-beta primer mix was included in a second PCR lasting about 6 to 12 cycles. TCRdb re-called the 5' RACE reads through MiXCR, storing one row per CDR3 protein. The sample consists of roughly 1,100,000 distinct CDR3 sequences, under 30% of them appearing once. The sample also formed part of further work on T cells of mothers and their children.

What was sequenced was blood. All receptors derive from a girl aged 2 to 9 in good health.

The chain links TRBV28 to TRBJ1-1, with D unclear. Germline assignment: CDR1 MDHEN and CDR2 SYDVKM. V lost 6 bases to trimming and J lost 6 bases, with 11 bases between them. The CDR3 loop spans 12 amino acids. CDR3 sequence reads: CASSPRKAEAFF. CDR3 nucleotide sequence: TGTGCCAGCAGCCCCCGGAAGGCTGAAGCTTTCTTT.

This clonotype was seen a few times. The chain has TRBV29-1 and TRBJ2-7; the D is unclear. Trimming removed 2 bases at V and 4 bases at J, with 6 bases between. Germline-derived CDR1 and CDR2 are SQVTM and ANQGSEA. The CDR3 runs to 11 residues. CDR3: CSVELSYEQYF. DNA of the CDR3: TGCAGCGTTGAACTCAGTTACGAGCAGTACTTC.

The chain uses TRBV27 and TRBJ2-5; 9 nucleotides align to TRBD1. The J call may be mistaken, given a closer DNA end match to TRBJ2-7. In germline, CDR1 is MNHEY, CDR2 SMNVEV (reference sequence). The CDR3 sequence is 16 residues long. Here the CDR3 reads CASSSRPPGQGYEQYF. CDR3 coding DNA: TGTGCCAGCAGTTCCCGTCCCCCGGGACAGGGTTACGAGCAGTACTTC.

The chain is built from TRBV20-1 and TRBJ2-1; 10 bases are shared with TRBD2. Germline-derived CDR1 and CDR2 are DFQATT and SNEGSKA (reference sequence). Trimming at V came to 3 bases and at J to 3 bases, leaving 5 bases not matched to a gene. The length of the CDR3 is 15 residues. As DNA, the CDR3 is TGCAGTGCTAGGCAACTAGCGGGACACTACAATGAGCAGTTCTTC. Translated: CSARQLAGHYNEQFF.

The count of this clonotype is one. CDR3 sequence: CASSRYQGVGNQPQHF. The CDR3 region has the DNA TGTGCCAGCAGCAGATACCAGGGGGTAGGAAATCAGCCCCAGCATTTT. This chain links TRBV7-9 with TRBJ1-5; TRBD1 agrees at 7 bases. The CDR3 is 16 residues long. Germline V gene sequence: CDR1 SEHNR, CDR2 FQNEAQ (reference sequence). After removal of 5 bases from V and 4 bases from J, the junction contained 11 bases not matched to a gene.

The chain employs TRBV15 and TRBJ2-5, with D unclear. Looked up from germline, CDR1 is LNHNV and CDR2 is YYDKDF (reference sequence). Trimming cost V 5 bases and J 7 bases, with 14 bases left between them. The CDR3 spans 13 residues. The chain's CDR3 is CATSLHRSGTQYF. The CDR3 DNA reads TGTGCCACCAGCTTACATAGATCGGGGACCCAGTACTTC.

The J gene is TRBJ1-2, the V gene TRBV5-1; D is perhaps TRBD1 (5 bases). The length of the CDR3 is 14 residues. With 4 bases removed from V and 3 bases from J, the gap between germline ends came to 13 bases. Germline-derived CDR1 and CDR2 are SGHRS and YFSETQ. For the CDR3, the DNA is TGCGCCAGCAGCCAGGACGCGGGGGACTATGGCTACACCTTC. It is translated as CASSQDAGDYGYTF. The full variable domain, rest sourced from reference TRBV5-1 and TRBJ1-2, is KAGVTQTPRYLIKTRGQQVTLSCSPISGHRSVSWYQQTPGQGLQFLFEYFSETQRNKGNFPGRFSGRQFSNSRSEMNVSTLELGDSALYLCASSQDAGDYGYTFGSGTRLTVV.

About this clonotype: The germline gene is not matched at one end of the junction; a read error may be the cause. This chain connects TRBV9 to TRBJ1-2, with TRBD1 identical over 9 bases. The germline gives CDR1 SGDLS, CDR2 YYNGEE. The CDR3 is 17 amino acids. CDR3 in amino acids: CASSADVGQGPERGYAF. CDR3 DNA sequence: TGTGCCAGCAGCGCCGACGTTGGACAGGGGCCGGAGCGGGGCTACGCCTTC.

This clonotype has at least ten counts. This chain uses TRBV4-3 with TRBJ2-7, with D unresolved. The germline CDR1 and CDR2 sequences are LGHNA and YSLEER. The CDR3 spans 14 residues. Trimming took 1 base from V and 0 from J, leaving 7 bases between them. CDR3 amino acids: CASSQVGSSYEQYF. As DNA, the CDR3 is TGCGCCAGCAGCCAAGTCGGAAGCTCCTACGAGCAGTACTTC.

This clonotype turned up a few times. This rearrangement joins TRBV6-1 to TRBJ2-7; a possible D gene is TRBD1 (6 bases). Trimming shortened V by 6 bases and J by 2 bases, and 17 bases separated the two germline ends. This CDR3 has 15 amino acids. Germline V lookup: CDR1 MNHNS, CDR2 SASEGT. In DNA form, the CDR3 reads TGTGCCAGCAGGGGATCGGACAGTGTCCCCTACGAGCAGTACTTC. Translated, it gives CASRGSDSVPYEQYF.

This clonotype occurred many times. The CDR3 region has the DNA TGTGCCAGCAGTCGCAGGGGAACAGATACGCAGTATTTT. This sequence encodes CASSRRGTDTQYF. The chain has TRBV13 and TRBJ2-3, with D tentatively TRBD1 (6 bases). The V and J ends lost 6 bases and 3 bases respectively, with 10 bases between them. Germline CDR1 PRHDT, CDR2 FYEKMQ (reference sequence). The CDR3 is 13 amino acids.

V and J are TRBV5-6 and TRBJ2-7, with D unclear. V was trimmed by 4 bases and J by 1 base, leaving 15 bases between them. The CDR3 runs 15 residues. The germline V gene encodes CDR1 SGHDT and CDR2 YYEEEE. CDR3 loop: CASSQYLDTSYEQYF. The CDR3 nucleotides read TGTGCCAGCAGCCAGTATCTCGATACGTCCTACGAGCAGTACTTC.

This clonotype was picked up a small number of times. The V and J genes are TRBV12-3 or TRBV12-4 and TRBJ1-5; D remains ambiguous. V was pared by 6 bases and J by 7 bases, with 16 bases between. The CDR3 has 14 residues. CDR3 residues: CASSLGWGQQPQHF. The CDR3 coding sequence is TGTGCCAGCAGCCTAGGTTGGGGTCAGCAGCCCCAGCATTTT.

This sequence joins TRBV19 and TRBJ1-2; 9 positions match TRBD1. Germline lookup yields CDR1 LNHDA and CDR2 SQIVND (reference sequence). J was trimmed by 8 bases and V by 7 bases; bases with no gene match: 8. The CDR3 is 13 residues long. CDR3 DNA sequence: TGTGCCAGTAACGACAGGGGGAGAGGCGGCTACACCTTC. Translated, it gives CASNDRGRGGYTF.

The chain has TRBV29-1 and TRBJ1-1; D call uncertain. The V end lost 8 bases, the J end lost 6 bases, and 10 bases lay between the germline ends. The length of the CDR3 is 10 residues. Germline lookup yields CDR1 SQVTM and CDR2 ANQGSEA. In nucleotides, the CDR3 is TGCAGCCCTCTGAGGTCTGAAGCTTTCTTT. Translating it yields CSPLRSEAFF.